The 9 T cell receptor beta chains below were found in one sample sequenced in a study of CD8+CD57+ T cells in acquired aplastic anemia. An expansion of CD8+CD57+ cells by flow cytometry had been shown in patients chosen for sequencing. Researchers used genomic DNA as the template to profile TCR beta VDJ and CDR3. From the reads, TCRdb called clonotypes with MiXCR, one entry per CDR3 protein. Of about 180,000 distinct CDR3 sequences in the sample, 48% were seen once. Sequencing was carried out using sorted CD4+, CD8+, or CD8+CD57+ T cells (not recorded which) from PBMCs. These receptors were obtained from a human donor with aplastic anemia.

The table lists this clonotype with many counts. This rearrangement joins TRBV5-1 to TRBJ2-3, with D possibly matching TRBD2 (6 bases). Trimming took 7 bases from V and 1 from J, leaving 13 bases between them. This CDR3 comprises 14 residues. Germline CDR1 reads SGHRS; CDR2 reads YFSETQ. The CDR3 DNA reads as TGCGCCAGCTGTCCGGGACTCCGCACAGATACGCAGTATTTT. The encoded protein is CASCPGLRTDTQYF.

As to this clonotype: A much larger clone is a single base away; this may be a read error. The chain combines TRBV2 with TRBJ1-1; 7 bases match TRBD1. Unmatched junction bases numbered 5, after V lost 6 bases and J lost 1 base. Germline CDR1 SNHLY, CDR2 FYNNEI. This CDR3 spans 14 amino acids. The CDR3 nucleotides are TGTGCCAGCAGCCTGACAGGGAAGAACACTGAAGCTTTCTTT. This encodes CASSLTGKNTEAFF.

In regard to this clonotype: A much bigger clone sits one base away, suggesting this may be a read error. This rearrangement joins TRBV7-9 to TRBJ2-2, with D perhaps matching TRBD2 (7 bases). The ends were cut back, 5 bases at V and 5 bases at J, with 15 bases in the middle. CDR3 size: 15 residues. Per germline, CDR1 SEHNR and CDR2 FQNEAQ (reference sequence). Here the CDR3 reads CASSTGGRRTGELFF. The CDR3 DNA reads TGTGCCAGCAGCACGGGGGGCCGTCGGACCGGGGAGCTGTTTTTT.

This clonotype was seen repeatedly, ten times or more. The chain joins TRBV20-1 to TRBJ2-1, with D tentatively TRBD2 (5 bases). Germline assignment: CDR1 DFQATT and CDR2 SNEGSKA (reference sequence). The CDR3 covers 16 residues. The V and J ends lost 2 bases and 9 bases respectively, with 23 bases between them. The CDR3 protein is CSARSHPSIANREQFF. The DNA of the CDR3 is TGCAGTGCTAGATCCCACCCGAGTATAGCGAATCGTGAGCAGTTCTTC.

This clonotype was observed a few times. This clone may be a read error of a much larger clone one base away. DNA of the CDR3: TGTGCCAGCAATTCAGGACTCCCAAGGGGAGAGACCCAGTACTTC. Translating it yields CASNSGLPRGETQYF. The chain recombines TRBV12-3 or TRBV12-4 with TRBJ2-5, with D perhaps given as TRBD1 or TRBD2 (5 bases each). V was trimmed by 7 bases and J by 4 bases, leaving 19 bases between them. The CDR3 spans 15 residues.

This clonotype has a single count. The rearrangement uses TRBV7-2 and TRBJ1-1; TRBD1 might be the D (5 bases). With 5 bases removed from V and 5 bases from J, the gap between germline ends came to 12 bases. Germline assignment: CDR1 SGHTA and CDR2 FQGNSA. The CDR3 covers 13 residues. The CDR3 is CASSQQAGTEAFF. In nucleotides, the CDR3 is TGTGCCAGCAGCCAACAGGCGGGGACTGAAGCTTTCTTT. The full variable domain, its missing parts supplied by reference TRBV7-2 and TRBJ1-1, is GAGVSQSPSNKVTEKGKDVELRCDPISGHTALYWYRQSLGQGLEFLIYFQGNSAPDKSGLPSDRFSAERTGGSVSTLTIQRTQQEDSAVYLCASSQQAGTEAFFGQGTRLTVV.

This clonotype was recorded a few times. This sequence joins TRBV2 and TRBJ2-7; D assignment may be TRBD1 or TRBD2 (5 bases each). CDR3 size: 13 residues. The V end lost 6 bases, the J end lost 3 bases, and 12 bases lay between the germline ends. Germline V gene lookup returns CDR1 SNHLY and CDR2 FYNNEI. The CDR3 DNA reads as TGTGCCAGCAGGAGGGACCGACTCTACGAGCAGTACTTC. Its protein product is CASRRDRLYEQYF.

V gene TRBV7-9 combines with J gene TRBJ1-2; D gene ambiguous. Germline assignment: CDR1 SEHNR and CDR2 FQNEAQ (reference sequence). This CDR3 region has 13 residues. The V and J ends lost 5 bases and 4 bases respectively, with 11 bases between them. The DNA for the CDR3 is TGTGCCAGCAGCCCAGAACTGACCTATGGCTACACCTTC. Translated, it gives CASSPELTYGYTF.

V gene TRBV11-1 combines with J gene TRBJ1-1, with D perhaps TRBD1 (5 bases). The V gene's germline CDR1 is SGHAT and CDR2 FQDESV (reference sequence). V gave up 8 bases and J gave up 2 bases, with 21 bases separating them. The CDR3 length is 16 residues. The CDR3 DNA reads TGTGCCAGCGCGGGCTTCGTCAGGGTAGGCAACACTGAAGCTTTCTTT. Amino acids: CASAGFVRVGNTEAFF.